The text below deals with one TCR beta chain. This receptor's antigen is unknown. Base qualities were left out, and no much larger clone turns up one base away. This entry comes from a study of siplizumab effects on memory and regulatory T cells (dated by TCRdb to between 2018 and 2021). At the level of the whole study: The effect of the anti-CD2 antibody siplizumab on alloreactive T-cell subsets was examined in allogeneic mixed lymphocyte reactions constructed from human PBMCs. Study-wide conclusions, independent of this receptor: Greater diversity appeared to be present in unstimulated naive T cells than in memory T cells, and a substantial contribution to the alloresponse seemed to be made by naive cells. Because sequences below about 10^-5 frequency were poorly captured, only a minor fraction of alloreactive clones could be mapped to unstimulated subsets. Among mappable alloreactive CD4+ clones, an average Treg-derived fraction of roughly 69% was observed with siplizumab, compared with about 25% in control reactions. No functional confirmation was obtained for the suppressive function of proliferating Tregs from siplizumab cultures. Siplizumab significantly lowered the cumulative frequency of alloreactive sequences that could be traced to unstimulated CD4+ memory T cells. About 75-96% of proliferating CD4+ or CD8+ clones could not be given a naive or memory phenotype.

The library came from the immunoSEQ multiplex PCR assay. The deep sequencing platform assayed about 10^5 TCR templates per sample. Genomic DNA extracted from sorted T cells was used for TCRbeta CDR3 sequencing. As for the original processing: The R programming language was used for clonal analysis of TCRbeta CDR3 data. Alloreactive CD4+ and CD8+ clones were identified by comparing unstimulated samples to CFSE-low samples taken after the reaction. Regulatory or non-regulatory origin of alloreactive CD4+ clones was assigned by matching sequences to the sorted unstimulated Treg and non-Treg repertoires. TCRdb holds this immuneACCESS table with in-frame rearrangements only. Some clones are missing; in checked studies, unresolved V genes explain under half, and the rest has no known cause. From that table come the V and J calls and clone size; the DNA was used to work out D and trimming. The table for this sample lists roughly 100,000 clones; approximately 90% of them were counted only once. Of the sample, about 1.1% is held by the ten largest clones.

TCRbeta CDR3 sequencing was performed on sorted unstimulated T cells and on proliferating T cells recovered from mixed lymphocyte reactions. Fresh whole blood from fewer than 11 HLA-typed healthy donors was used as the source from which PBMCs were isolated. Sequenced sample: CD4+ T cells sorted from blood. This sequence was found in a human donor in good health.

The nucleotide sequence reads as follows: TGCGCCAGCAGCTTGGCGTCTAGCGGAACGAACACCGGGGAGCTGTTTTTT. This sequence encodes CASSLASSGTNTGELFF. The chain is encoded by TRBV5-1 joined to TRBJ2-2, with 7 bases aligning to TRBD2. Its CDR3 holds 17 amino acids, cysteine through phenylalanine. Only CDR3 DNA is held: 51 bases, read in frame from base 1. CDR1 and CDR2 are read off the germline V gene as SGHRS and YFSETQ. Here V drops 0 bases and J drops 0 bases, and the junction holds 5 bases not matched to any gene.